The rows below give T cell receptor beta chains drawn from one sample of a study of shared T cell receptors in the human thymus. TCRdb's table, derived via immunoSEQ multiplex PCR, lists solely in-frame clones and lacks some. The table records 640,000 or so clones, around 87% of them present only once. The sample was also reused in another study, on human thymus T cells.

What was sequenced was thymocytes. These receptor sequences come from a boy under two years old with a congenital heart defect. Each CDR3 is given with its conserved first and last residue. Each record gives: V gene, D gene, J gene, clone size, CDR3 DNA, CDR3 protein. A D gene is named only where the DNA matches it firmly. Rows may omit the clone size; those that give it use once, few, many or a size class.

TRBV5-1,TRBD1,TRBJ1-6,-,TGCGCCAGCAGCTGGGACAGTACTTCCCCCCTCCACTTT,CASSWDSTSPLHF
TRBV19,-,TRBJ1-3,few,TGTGCCAGTAGTATCGACAGCTCTGGAAACACCATATATTTT,CASSIDSSGNTIYF
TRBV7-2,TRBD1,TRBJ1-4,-,TGTGCCAGCAGCCGGGACAGTGCCCCCGAAAAACTGTTTTTT,CASSRDSAPEKLFF
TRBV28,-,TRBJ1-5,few,TGTGCCAGCAGTCCCCGGACTATAAGGGATCAGCCCCAGCATTTT,CASSPRTIRDQPQHF
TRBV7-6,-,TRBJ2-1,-,TGTGCCAGCAGCTTATCGACTAGCAATGAGCAGTTCTTC,CASSLSTSNEQFF
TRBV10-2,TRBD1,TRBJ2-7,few,TGCGCCACCCGACAGGGGAAGGTCTACGAGCAGTACTTC,CATRQGKVYEQYF
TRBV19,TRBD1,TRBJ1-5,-,TGTGCCAGTAGTATAGATCCGGGACAGGGGGACTTGTGGCCCCAGCATTTT,CASSIDPGQGDLWPQHF
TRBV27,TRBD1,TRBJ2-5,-,TGTGCCAGCAGTTCAGGGGGCTATAGGGAGACCCAGTACTTC,CASSSGGYRETQYF
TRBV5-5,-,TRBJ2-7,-,TGTGCCAGCAGCTTAGAGCGAGTGGAGTCCTACGAGCAGTACTTC,CASSLERVESYEQYF
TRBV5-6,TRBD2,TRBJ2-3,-,TGTGCCAGCTTTAGCGGGGGGAGCGATACGCAGTATTTT,CASFSGGSDTQYF
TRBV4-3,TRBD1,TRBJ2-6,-,TGCGCCAGCAGCCAAGAAGGTTTCAGGGGGCGGTCTGGGGCCAACGTCCTGACTTTC,CASSQEGFRGRSGANVLTF
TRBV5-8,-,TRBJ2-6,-,TGTGCCAGCAGCTTGGAAGGCGGACACCTGAGCTCTGGGGCCAACGTCCTGACTTTC,CASSLEGGHLSSGANVLTF
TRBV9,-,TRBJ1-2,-,TGTGCCAGCAGGCCAGGAGTCGGGGACTCTAACTATGGCTACACCTTC,CASRPGVGDSNYGYTF
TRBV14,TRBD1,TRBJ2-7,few,TGTGCCAGCAGCCTTCGTTGTGGGACAGGGACGTACGAGCAGTACTTC,CASSLRCGTGTYEQYF
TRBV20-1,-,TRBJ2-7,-,TGCAGTGTTAGGGGCCACGAGCAGTACTTC,CSVRGHEQYF
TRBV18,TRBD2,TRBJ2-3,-,TGTGCCAGCTCACCACCGTCGGGACTAGCCATCACAGATACGCAGTATTTT,CASSPPSGLAITDTQYF
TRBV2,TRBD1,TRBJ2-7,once,TGTGCCAGCAGTGCCACCGGGACAGAACCCTACGAGCAGTACTTC,CASSATGTEPYEQYF
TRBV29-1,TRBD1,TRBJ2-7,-,TGCAGCGTTGCGCCGGGACAGGGTTACGAGCAGTACTTC,CSVAPGQGYEQYF
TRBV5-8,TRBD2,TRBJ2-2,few,TGTGCCAGCAGCAGTGAGACTAGCGGGGGACACTCGAACACCGGGGAGCTGTTTTTT,CASSSETSGGHSNTGELFF
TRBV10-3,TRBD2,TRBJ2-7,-,TGTGCCATCAGTGAGTCTAGCGGGGGCTACGAGCAGTACTTC,CAISESSGGYEQYF
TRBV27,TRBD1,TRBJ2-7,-,TGTGCCAGCAGTTACCAGAGCCCGAACGGGACAGTTACCTACGAGCAGTACTTC,CASSYQSPNGTVTYEQYF
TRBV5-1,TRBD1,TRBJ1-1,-,TGCGCCAGCAGTGGGGACAGCCCTCAAGGGGAGGAGAACACTGAAGCTTTCTTT,CASSGDSPQGEENTEAFF
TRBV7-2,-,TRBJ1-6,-,TGTGCCAGCAGCTCTTCGGTGACAGGCAACTCACCCCTCCACTTT,CASSSSVTGNSPLHF
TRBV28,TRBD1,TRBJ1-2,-,TGTGCCAGCATCGGGACAGGGAACTATGGCTACACCTTC,CASIGTGNYGYTF
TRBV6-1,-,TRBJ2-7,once,TGTGCCAGCAGTGATATGCGCGGGCACGAGCAGTACTTC,CASSDMRGHEQYF
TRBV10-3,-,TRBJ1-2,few,TGTGCCATCAGTGAGCACAGGGTGATGAATGGCTACACCTTC,CAISEHRVMNGYTF
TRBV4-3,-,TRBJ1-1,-,TGCGCCAGCAGCCAAGATCTTCCAGGGTTCATGAACACTGAAGCTTTCTTT,CASSQDLPGFMNTEAFF
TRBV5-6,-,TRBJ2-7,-,TGTGCCAGCAGCTTGTGGCGGGCAGATGTTAACTACGATCAGTACTTC,CASSLWRADVNYDQYF
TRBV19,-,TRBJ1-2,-,TGTGCCAGTAGTATAGATCAGGGAGGCGGCTACACCTTC,CASSIDQGGGYTF
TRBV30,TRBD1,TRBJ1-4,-,TGTGCCTGGAGCAGAGACAGGGGGCCAAAAACAACTAATGAAAAACTGTTTTTT,CAWSRDRGPKTTNEKLFF
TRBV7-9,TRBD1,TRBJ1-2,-,TGTGCCAGCAGTCCAGGACAGGGGAGCGGCTACACCTTC,CASSPGQGSGYTF
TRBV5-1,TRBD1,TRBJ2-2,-,TGCGCCAGCAGCCCACGCGGGACAGGGGCAAGCGGGGAGCTGTTTTTT,CASSPRGTGASGELFF
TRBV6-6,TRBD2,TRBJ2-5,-,TGTGCCAGCAGACAAGCGGGAGGGTTTGAGACCCAGTACTTC,CASRQAGGFETQYF
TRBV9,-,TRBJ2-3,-,TGTGCCAGCAGCTTACGGGAAGGAGATACGCAGTATTTT,CASSLREGDTQYF